This T cell receptor beta chain was recovered during a study of glioma-infiltrating T cells after dendritic cell vaccination. This table comes from immunoSEQ multiplex PCR, and its TCRdb copy is limited to in-frame clones, with some not included. The sample records about 38,000 clones, almost 85% being singletons. Patients had residual fresh-frozen tumor tissue and more than two years of survival data. The germline CDR1 and CDR2 sequences are SGHRS and YFSETQ. Trimming shortened V by 5 bases and J by 0 bases, and 5 bases separated the two germline ends. CDR3 length: 13 residues. The chain joins TRBV5-1 to TRBJ1-4; D is ambiguous. The clonotype comes from a human donor with glioblastoma. The sequencing used blood, collected before dendritic cell vaccination. The DNA of the CDR3 is TGCGCCAGCAGTTATGCAACTAATGAAAAACTGTTTTTT. Translating it yields CASSYATNEKLFF. Combining the CDR3 with reference TRBV5-1 and TRBJ1-4 gives the whole variable domain KAGVTQTPRYLIKTRGQQVTLSCSPISGHRSVSWYQQTPGQGLQFLFEYFSETQRNKGNFPGRFSGRQFSNSRSEMNVSTLELGDSALYLCASSYATNEKLFFGSGTQLSVL.